This T cell receptor (beta chain) was profiled in a study of response to subunit inactivated influenza vaccine. Study outcomes and limitations: Authors suggested seasonal influenza vaccinations each recruit few new T cells.

TCRdb re-derived calls from the RT-PCR reads in MiXCR, one entry per CDR3 protein. This sample has roughly 500,000 distinct CDR3 sequences, with 25% found just once. To note about this clonotype: Its antigen remains unknown.

CDR3 length: 15 residues. Germline V lookup: CDR1 DFQATT, CDR2 SNEGSKA (reference sequence). V was shortened by 0 bases and J by 2 bases, with 11 bases between the two germline ends. This sequence joins TRBV20-1 and TRBJ2-1; no firm D call. The receptor comes from a man in his forties or fifties who received an inactivated influenza vaccine. Sequences were derived from CD4+ T cells sorted from PBMCs, sampled 5 days after vaccination. CDR3 bases: TGCAGTGCTAGAGATTCTAATACCCCCTACAATGAGCAGTTCTTC. This translates into CSARDSNTPYNEQFF.